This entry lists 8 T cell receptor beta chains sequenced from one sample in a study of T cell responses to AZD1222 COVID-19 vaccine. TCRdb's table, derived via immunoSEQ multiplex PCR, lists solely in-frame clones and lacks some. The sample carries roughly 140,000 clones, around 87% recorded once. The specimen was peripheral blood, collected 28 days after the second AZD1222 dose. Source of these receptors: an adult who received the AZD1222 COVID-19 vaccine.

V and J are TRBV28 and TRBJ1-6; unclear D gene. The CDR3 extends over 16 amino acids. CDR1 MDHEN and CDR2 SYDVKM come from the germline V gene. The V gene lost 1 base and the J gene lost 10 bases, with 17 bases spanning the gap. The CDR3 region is CASSLSLRGLGSPLHF. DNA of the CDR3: TGTGCCAGCAGTTTATCCCTCAGAGGGCTAGGCTCACCCCTCCACTTT. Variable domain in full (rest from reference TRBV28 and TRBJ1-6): DVKVTQSSRYLVKRTGEKVFLECVQDMDHENMFWYRQDPGLGLRLIYFSYDVKMKEKGDIPEGYSVSREKKERFSLILESASTNQTSMYLCASSLSLRGLGSPLHFGNGTRLTVT.

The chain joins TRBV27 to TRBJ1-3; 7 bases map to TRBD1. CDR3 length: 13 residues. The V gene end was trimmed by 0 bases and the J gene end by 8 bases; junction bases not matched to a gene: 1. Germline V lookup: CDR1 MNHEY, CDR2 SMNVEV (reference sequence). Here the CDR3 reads CASSLSRGDTIYF. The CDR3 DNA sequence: TGTGCCAGCAGTTTATCCAGGGGGGACACCATATATTTT.

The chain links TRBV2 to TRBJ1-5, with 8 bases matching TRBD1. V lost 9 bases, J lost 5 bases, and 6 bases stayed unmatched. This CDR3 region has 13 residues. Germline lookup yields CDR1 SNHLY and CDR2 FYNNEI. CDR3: CASRTGYHQPQHF. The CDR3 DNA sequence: TGTGCCAGTAGGACAGGGTACCATCAGCCCCAGCATTTT.

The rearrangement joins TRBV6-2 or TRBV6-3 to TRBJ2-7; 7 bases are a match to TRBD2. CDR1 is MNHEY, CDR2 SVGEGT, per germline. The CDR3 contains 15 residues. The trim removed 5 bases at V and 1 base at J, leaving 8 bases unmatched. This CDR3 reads CASSRGISGSYEQYF. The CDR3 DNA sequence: TGTGCCAGCAGTCGAGGGATTAGCGGGTCCTACGAGCAGTACTTC.

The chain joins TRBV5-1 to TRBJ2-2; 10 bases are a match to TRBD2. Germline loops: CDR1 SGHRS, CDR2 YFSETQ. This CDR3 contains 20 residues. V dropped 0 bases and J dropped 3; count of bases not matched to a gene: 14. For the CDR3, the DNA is TGCGCCAGCAGCTTGGCATCCCCCCCAGCGGGAGGGTCCGACACCGGGGAGCTGTTTTTT. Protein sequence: CASSLASPPAGGSDTGELFF.

Here the CDR3 reads CSVLRDLGGNTIYF. The CDR3 nucleotides are TGCAGCGTGCTCCGGGACCTCGGTGGGAACACCATATATTTT. The V call is TRBV29-1, the J call TRBJ1-3, with D maybe TRBD1 (5 bases). Between the trimmed V and J ends, which lost 6 bases and 7 bases, there was a span of 19 bases. Germline V gene sequence: CDR1 SQVTM, CDR2 ANQGSEA. The CDR3 runs 14 residues. Complete variable domain (other parts from reference TRBV29-1 and TRBJ1-3): SAVISQKPSRDICQRGTSLTIQCQVDSQVTMMFWYRQQPGQSLTLIATANQGSEATYESGFVIDKFPISRPNLTFSTLTVSNMSPEDSSIYLCSVLRDLGGNTIYFGEGSWLTVV.

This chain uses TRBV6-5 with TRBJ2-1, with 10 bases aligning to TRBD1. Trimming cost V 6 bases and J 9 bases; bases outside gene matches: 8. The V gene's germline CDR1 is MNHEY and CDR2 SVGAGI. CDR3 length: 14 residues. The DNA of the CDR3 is TGTGCCAGCAGCAGGACAGGGGGAGTCGGTGAGCAGTTCTTC. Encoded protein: CASSRTGGVGEQFF.

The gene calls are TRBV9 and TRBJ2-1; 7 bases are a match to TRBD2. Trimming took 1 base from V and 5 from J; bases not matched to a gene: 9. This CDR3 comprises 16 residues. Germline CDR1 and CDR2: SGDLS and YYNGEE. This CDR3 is CASSVLGGRANNEQFF. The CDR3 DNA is TGTGCCAGCAGCGTATTAGGTGGGAGGGCCAACAATGAGCAGTTCTTC.